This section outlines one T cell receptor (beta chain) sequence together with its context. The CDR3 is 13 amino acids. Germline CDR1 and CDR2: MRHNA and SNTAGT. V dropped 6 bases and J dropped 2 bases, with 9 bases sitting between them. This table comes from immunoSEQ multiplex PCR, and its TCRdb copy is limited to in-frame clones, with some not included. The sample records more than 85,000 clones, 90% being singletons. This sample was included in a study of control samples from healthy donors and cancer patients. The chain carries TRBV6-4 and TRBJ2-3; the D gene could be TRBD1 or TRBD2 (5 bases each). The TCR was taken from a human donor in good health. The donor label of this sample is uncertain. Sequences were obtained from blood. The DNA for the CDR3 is TGTGCCAGCAGCCGGGACCTCACAGATACGCAGTATTTT. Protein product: CASSRDLTDTQYF.